These T cell receptor beta chains were read from a single sample in a study of PD-L1 blockade in urothelial cancer. The data were produced by immunoSEQ multiplex PCR, yet TCRdb's version contains in-frame clones alone and is incomplete. The table records some 76,000 clones, about 88% of them present only once. Sample: PBMCs, taken around atezolizumab (anti-PD-L1) treatment. Source of these receptors: a man between 60 and 75 years old with urothelial cancer. Both conserved end residues are part of each CDR3. The order of the fields is clone size, J gene, V gene, D gene, CDR3 protein, CDR3 DNA. The D gene is left open where the match is weak. Expanded clones get a size class; other rows say once, few or many, or leave the size out.

clone_size: .; j_call: TRBJ2-3; v_call: TRBV6-5; d_call: .; cdr3_aa: CASSYRQGRGDTQYF; cdr3_nt: TGTGCCAGCAGTTACAGACAGGGACGGGGGGATACGCAGTATTTT
clone_size: once; j_call: TRBJ1-1; v_call: TRBV7-2; d_call: TRBD1; cdr3_aa: CASSLGQGFAEAFF; cdr3_nt: TGTGCCAGCAGCCTAGGACAGGGTTTCGCTGAAGCTTTCTTT
clone_size: .; j_call: TRBJ2-7; v_call: TRBV2; d_call: .; cdr3_aa: CASSEQGYEQYF; cdr3_nt: TGTGCCAGCAGTGAACAGGGCTACGAGCAGTACTTC
clone_size: .; j_call: TRBJ2-1; v_call: TRBV5-4; d_call: TRBD1; cdr3_aa: CASSSGSGQGANEQFF; cdr3_nt: TGTGCCAGCAGCTCCGGATCGGGACAGGGGGCGAATGAGCAGTTCTTC
clone_size: .; j_call: TRBJ2-1; v_call: TRBV19; d_call: TRBD1; cdr3_aa: CASSIQGQGNEQFF; cdr3_nt: TGTGCCAGTAGTATCCAGGGACAGGGCAATGAGCAGTTCTTC
clone_size: .; j_call: TRBJ1-5; v_call: TRBV7-8; d_call: TRBD1; cdr3_aa: CASSSGTGWYGNQPQHF; cdr3_nt: TGTGCCAGCAGCTCCGGGACAGGGTGGTACGGCAATCAGCCCCAGCATTTT
clone_size: .; j_call: TRBJ2-5; v_call: TRBV19; d_call: TRBD1; cdr3_aa: CASLDRGEETQYF; cdr3_nt: TGTGCCAGTCTAGACAGGGGGGAAGAGACCCAGTACTTC
clone_size: .; j_call: TRBJ2-7; v_call: TRBV5-1; d_call: .; cdr3_aa: CASSSRAGTEQYF; cdr3_nt: TGCGCCAGCAGTTCGAGGGCAGGGACAGAGCAGTACTTC
clone_size: .; j_call: TRBJ2-1; v_call: TRBV7-9; d_call: .; cdr3_aa: CASSSIQGNTVF; cdr3_nt: TGTGCCAGCAGCTCGATTCAGGGGAATACCGTCTTC
clone_size: .; j_call: TRBJ1-2; v_call: TRBV6-5; d_call: .; cdr3_aa: CASSSTPGYGYTF; cdr3_nt: TGTGCCAGCAGCTCGACACCCGGTTATGGCTACACCTTC
clone_size: .; j_call: TRBJ1-1; v_call: TRBV6-5; d_call: .; cdr3_aa: CASSYSRRKNTEAFF; cdr3_nt: TGTGCCAGCAGTTACTCGAGGAGGAAGAACACTGAAGCTTTCTTT
clone_size: few; j_call: TRBJ2-1; v_call: TRBV19; d_call: TRBD1; cdr3_aa: CASGAGTGYNEQFF; cdr3_nt: TGTGCCAGTGGAGCAGGGACAGGGTACAATGAGCAGTTCTTC
clone_size: .; j_call: TRBJ1-3; v_call: TRBV6-1; d_call: .; cdr3_aa: CASSERGGGSGNTIYF; cdr3_nt: TGTGCCAGCAGTGAGAGGGGAGGGGGCTCTGGAAACACCATATATTTT
clone_size: once; j_call: TRBJ2-7; v_call: TRBV19; d_call: TRBD2; cdr3_aa: CATSGLAGPTYEQYF; cdr3_nt: TGTGCCACCTCGGGACTAGCGGGGCCAACCTACGAGCAGTACTTC